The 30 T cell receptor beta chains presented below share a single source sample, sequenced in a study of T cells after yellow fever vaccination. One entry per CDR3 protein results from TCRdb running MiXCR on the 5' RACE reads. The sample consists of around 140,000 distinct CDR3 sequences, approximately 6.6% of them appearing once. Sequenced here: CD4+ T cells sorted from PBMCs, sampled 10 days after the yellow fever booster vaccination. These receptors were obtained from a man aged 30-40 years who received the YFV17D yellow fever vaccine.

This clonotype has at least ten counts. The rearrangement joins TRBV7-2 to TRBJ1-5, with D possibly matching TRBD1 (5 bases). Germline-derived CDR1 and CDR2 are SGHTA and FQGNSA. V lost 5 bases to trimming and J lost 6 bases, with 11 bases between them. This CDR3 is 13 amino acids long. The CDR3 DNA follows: TGTGCCAGCAGCCCCGTTGGGGGTCAGCCCCAGCATTTT. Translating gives CASSPVGGQPQHF.

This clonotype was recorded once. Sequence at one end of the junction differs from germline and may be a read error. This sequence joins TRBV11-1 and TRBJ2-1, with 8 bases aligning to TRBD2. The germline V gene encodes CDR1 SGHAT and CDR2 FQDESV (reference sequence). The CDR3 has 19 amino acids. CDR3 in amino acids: CAISLWLRAGGTKKRSLFF. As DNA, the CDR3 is TGTGCCATCAGCTTGTGGTTAAGGGCGGGAGGCACCAAGAAACGGTCCCTGTTCTTC.

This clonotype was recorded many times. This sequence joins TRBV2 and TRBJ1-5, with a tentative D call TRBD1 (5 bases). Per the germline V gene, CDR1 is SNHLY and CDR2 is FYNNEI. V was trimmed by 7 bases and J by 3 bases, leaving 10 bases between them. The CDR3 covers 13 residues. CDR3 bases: TGTGCCAGCAAGGAGGGGTTCAATCAGCCCCAGCATTTT. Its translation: CASKEGFNQPQHF.

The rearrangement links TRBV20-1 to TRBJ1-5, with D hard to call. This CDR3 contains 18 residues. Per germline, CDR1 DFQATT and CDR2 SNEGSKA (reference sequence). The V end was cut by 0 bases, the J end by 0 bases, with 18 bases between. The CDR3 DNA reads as TGCAGTGCTAGAGACGTCCGTTCGTCTTTGGGTAGCAATCAGCCCCAGCATTTT. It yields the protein CSARDVRSSLGSNQPQHF.

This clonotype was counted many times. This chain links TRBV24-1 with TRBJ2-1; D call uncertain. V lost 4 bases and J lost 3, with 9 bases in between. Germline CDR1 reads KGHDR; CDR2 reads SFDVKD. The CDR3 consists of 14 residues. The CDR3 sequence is CATSDGNYYNEQFF. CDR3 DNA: TGTGCCACCAGTGACGGAAATTACTACAATGAGCAGTTCTTC.

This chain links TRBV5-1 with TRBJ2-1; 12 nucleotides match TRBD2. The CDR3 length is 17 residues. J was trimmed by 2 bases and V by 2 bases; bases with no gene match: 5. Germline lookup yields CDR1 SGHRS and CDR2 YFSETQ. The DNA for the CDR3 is TGCGCCAGCAGCTTAACACTAGCGGGAGGAACCTACAATGAGCAGTTCTTC. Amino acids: CASSLTLAGGTYNEQFF.

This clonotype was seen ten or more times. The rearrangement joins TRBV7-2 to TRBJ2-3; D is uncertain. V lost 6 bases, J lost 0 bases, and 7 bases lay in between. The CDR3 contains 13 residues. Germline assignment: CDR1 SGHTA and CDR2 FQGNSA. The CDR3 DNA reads TGTGCCAGCAGATTCCCTAGCACAGATACGCAGTATTTT. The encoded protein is CASRFPSTDTQYF.

The CDR3 is CASSYSRKGASDTQYF. Written as DNA, the CDR3 is TGTGCCAGCAGTTACTCGAGGAAGGGGGCGTCAGATACGCAGTATTTT. The chain uses TRBV6-2 or TRBV6-3 and TRBJ2-3, with 7 bases that match TRBD1. CDR1 MNHEY and CDR2 SVGEGT come from the germline V gene. The junction had 7 bases not matched to a gene; V was cut back by 0 bases and J by 4 bases. This CDR3 spans 16 amino acids.

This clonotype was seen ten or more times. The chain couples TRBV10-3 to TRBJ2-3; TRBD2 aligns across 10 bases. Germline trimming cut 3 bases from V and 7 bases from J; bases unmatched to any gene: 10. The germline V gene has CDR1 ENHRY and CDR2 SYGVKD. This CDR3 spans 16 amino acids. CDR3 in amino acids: CAISDSGAGGRNTQYF. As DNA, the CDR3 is TGTGCCATCAGTGACAGTGGAGCGGGAGGGCGTAATACGCAGTATTTT.

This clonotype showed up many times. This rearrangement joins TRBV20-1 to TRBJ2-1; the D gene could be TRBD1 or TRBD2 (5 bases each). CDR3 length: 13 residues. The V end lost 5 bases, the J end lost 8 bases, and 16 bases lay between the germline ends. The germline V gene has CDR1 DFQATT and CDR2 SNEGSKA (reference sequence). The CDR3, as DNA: TGCAGTGCTGGACAACTAGATACCCATGAGCAGTTCTTC. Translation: CSAGQLDTHEQFF.

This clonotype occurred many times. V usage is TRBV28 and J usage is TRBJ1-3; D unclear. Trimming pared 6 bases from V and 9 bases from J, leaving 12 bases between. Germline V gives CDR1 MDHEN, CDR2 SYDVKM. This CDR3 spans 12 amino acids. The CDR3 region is CASSNSLLTIYF. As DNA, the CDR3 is TGTGCCAGCAGCAACTCCTTACTCACCATATATTTT.

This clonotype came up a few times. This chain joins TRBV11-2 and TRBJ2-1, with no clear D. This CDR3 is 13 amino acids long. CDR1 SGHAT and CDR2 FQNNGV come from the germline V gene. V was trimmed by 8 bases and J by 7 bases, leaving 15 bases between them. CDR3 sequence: CASGQMGPNEQFF. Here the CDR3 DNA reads TGTGCCAGCGGCCAAATGGGCCCGAATGAGCAGTTCTTC. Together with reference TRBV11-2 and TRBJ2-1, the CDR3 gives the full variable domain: EAGVAQSPRYKIIEKRQSVAFWCNPISGHATLYWYQQILGQGPKLLIQFQNNGVVDDSQLPKDRFSAERLKGVDSTLKIQPAKLEDSAVYLCASGQMGPNEQFFGPGTRLTVL.

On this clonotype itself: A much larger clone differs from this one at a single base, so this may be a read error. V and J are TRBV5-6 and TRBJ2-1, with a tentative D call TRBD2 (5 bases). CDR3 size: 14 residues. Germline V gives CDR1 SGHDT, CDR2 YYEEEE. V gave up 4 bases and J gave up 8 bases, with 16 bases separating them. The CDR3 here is CASSPLRDRYEQFF. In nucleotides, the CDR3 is TGTGCCAGCAGCCCCCTTCGGGATCGGTATGAGCAGTTCTTC.

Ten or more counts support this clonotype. The CDR3 coding sequence is TGCAGTGCTAGAGATCATCTGCCCGGAAACACCATATATTTT. Translated: CSARDHLPGNTIYF. V is TRBV20-1 and J is TRBJ1-3; the D is unclear. Germline-derived CDR1 and CDR2 are DFQATT and SNEGSKA (reference sequence). The CDR3 covers 14 residues. V lost 0 bases to trimming and J lost 4 bases, with 10 bases between them.

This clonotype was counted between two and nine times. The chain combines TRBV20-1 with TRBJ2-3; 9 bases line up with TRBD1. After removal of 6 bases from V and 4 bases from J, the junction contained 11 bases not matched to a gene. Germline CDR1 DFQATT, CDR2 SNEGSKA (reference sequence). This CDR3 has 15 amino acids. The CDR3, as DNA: TGCAGTGCAAACACCCCGGGACAGGGATCAGATACGCAGTATTTT. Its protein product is CSANTPGQGSDTQYF.

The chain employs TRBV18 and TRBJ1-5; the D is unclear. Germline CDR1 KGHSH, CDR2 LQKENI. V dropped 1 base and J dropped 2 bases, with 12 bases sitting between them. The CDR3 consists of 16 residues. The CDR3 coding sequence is TGTGCCAGCTCACCACGGGGAAAGGACGGCAATCAGCCCCAGCATTTT. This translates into CASSPRGKDGNQPQHF.

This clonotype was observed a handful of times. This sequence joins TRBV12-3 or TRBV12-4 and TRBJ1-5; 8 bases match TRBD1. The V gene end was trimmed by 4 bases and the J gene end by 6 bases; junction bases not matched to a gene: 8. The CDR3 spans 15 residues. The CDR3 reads CASSYTGGGGQPQHF. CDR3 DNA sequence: TGTGCCAGCAGTTATACAGGGGGTGGAGGTCAGCCCCAGCATTTT.

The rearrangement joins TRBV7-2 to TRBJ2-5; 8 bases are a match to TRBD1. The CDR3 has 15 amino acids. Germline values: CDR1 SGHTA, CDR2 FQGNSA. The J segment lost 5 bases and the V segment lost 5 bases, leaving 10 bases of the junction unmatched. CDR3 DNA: TGTGCCAGCAGCCAAAGGACAGGGATTATTGAGACCCAGTACTTC. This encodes CASSQRTGIIETQYF.

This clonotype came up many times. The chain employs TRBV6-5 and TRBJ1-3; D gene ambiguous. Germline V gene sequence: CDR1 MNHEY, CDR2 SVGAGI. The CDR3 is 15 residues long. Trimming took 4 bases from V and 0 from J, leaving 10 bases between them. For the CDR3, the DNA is TGTGCCAGCAGTTCATCAACGTACTCTGGAAACACCATATATTTT. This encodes CASSSSTYSGNTIYF.

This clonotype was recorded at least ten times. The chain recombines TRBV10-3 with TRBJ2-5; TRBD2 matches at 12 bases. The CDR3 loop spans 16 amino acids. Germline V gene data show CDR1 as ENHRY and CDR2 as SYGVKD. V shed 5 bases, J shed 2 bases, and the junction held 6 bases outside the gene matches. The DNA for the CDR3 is TGTGCCATCAGTAATCTAGCGGGAGGGGAACAAGAGACCCAGTACTTC. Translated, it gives CAISNLAGGEQETQYF.

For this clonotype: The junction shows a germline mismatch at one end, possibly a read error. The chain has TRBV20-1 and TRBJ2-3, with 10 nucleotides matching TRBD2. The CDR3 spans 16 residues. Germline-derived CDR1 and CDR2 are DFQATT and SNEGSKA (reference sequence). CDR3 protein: CCARRSGRAGGDTQYF. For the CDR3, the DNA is TGCTGTGCTAGGAGGAGCGGGAGGGCCGGTGGGGATACGCAGTATTTT.

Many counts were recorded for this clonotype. The CDR3: CASSPQLTSYEQFF. CDR3 nucleotides: TGTGCCAGCAGCCCCCAACTGACTAGCTATGAGCAGTTCTTC. This chain joins TRBV11-2 and TRBJ2-1; TRBD2 matches 7 bases. Germline CDR1 and CDR2: SGHAT and FQNNGV. The J segment lost 8 bases and the V segment lost 5 bases, leaving 9 bases of the junction unmatched. The CDR3 consists of 14 residues.

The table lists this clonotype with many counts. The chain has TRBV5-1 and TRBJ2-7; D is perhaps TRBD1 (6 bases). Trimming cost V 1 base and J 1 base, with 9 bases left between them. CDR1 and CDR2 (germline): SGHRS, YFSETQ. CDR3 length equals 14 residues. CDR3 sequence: CASSLPGQSYEQYF. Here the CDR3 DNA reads TGCGCCAGCAGCTTGCCTGGACAGTCCTACGAGCAGTACTTC.

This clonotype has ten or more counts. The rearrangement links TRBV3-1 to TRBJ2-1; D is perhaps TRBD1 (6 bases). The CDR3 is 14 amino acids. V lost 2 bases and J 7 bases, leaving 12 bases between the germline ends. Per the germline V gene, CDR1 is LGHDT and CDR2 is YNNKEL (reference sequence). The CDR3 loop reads CASSQPGQTNEQFF. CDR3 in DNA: TGTGCCAGCAGCCAACCCGGACAGACGAATGAGCAGTTCTTC.

CDR3 region: CASTEGDSHTGANVLTF. The CDR3 DNA reads TGCGCCAGCACGGAGGGGGACAGCCATACTGGGGCCAACGTCCTGACTTTC. The chain couples TRBV10-1 to TRBJ2-6; D perhaps matches TRBD1 (7 bases). V was trimmed by 7 bases and J by 2 bases, leaving 18 bases between them. Germline CDR1 reads WNHNN; CDR2 reads SYGVQD (reference sequence). The CDR3 covers 17 residues.

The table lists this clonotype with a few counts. CDR3 amino acids: CGFYGGGAGREEQFF. Written as DNA, the CDR3 is TGCGGGTTCTATGGTGGGGGTGCGGGGCGGGAAGAGCAGTTCTTC. V is TRBV20-1 and J is TRBJ2-1; possible D gene TRBD2, 6 bases. The germline gives CDR1 DFQATT, CDR2 SNEGSKA (reference sequence). The CDR3 runs to 15 residues.

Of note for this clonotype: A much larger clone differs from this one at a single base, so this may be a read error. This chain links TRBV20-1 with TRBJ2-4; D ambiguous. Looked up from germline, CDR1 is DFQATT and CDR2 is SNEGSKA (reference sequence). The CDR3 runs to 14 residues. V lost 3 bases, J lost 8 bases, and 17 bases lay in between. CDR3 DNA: TGCAGTGCTAGTGGCGACACCCGGGTCCACATTCAGTACTTC. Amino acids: CSASGDTRVHIQYF.

The CDR3 sequence is CSAHMTSGRAFEQFF. CDR3 in DNA: TGCAGTGCGCACATGACTAGCGGGAGGGCCTTTGAGCAGTTCTTC. V gene TRBV20-1 combines with J gene TRBJ2-1, with TRBD2 matching over 14 bases. Germline V lookup: CDR1 DFQATT, CDR2 SNEGSKA (reference sequence). Trimming removed 6 bases from V and 9 bases from J; junction bases left unmatched: 10. The CDR3 runs to 15 residues.

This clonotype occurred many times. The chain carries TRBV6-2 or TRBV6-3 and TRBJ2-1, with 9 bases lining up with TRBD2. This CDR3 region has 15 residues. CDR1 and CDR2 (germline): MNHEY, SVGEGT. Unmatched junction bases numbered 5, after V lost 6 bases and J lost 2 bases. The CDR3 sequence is CASRATSGAYNEQFF. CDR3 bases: TGTGCCAGCAGAGCGACTAGCGGAGCCTACAATGAGCAGTTCTTC.

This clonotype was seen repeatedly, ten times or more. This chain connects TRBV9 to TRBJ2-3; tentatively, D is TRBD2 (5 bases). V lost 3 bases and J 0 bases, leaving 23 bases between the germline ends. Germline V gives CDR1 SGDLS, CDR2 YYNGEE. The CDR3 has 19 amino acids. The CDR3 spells CASSDLTGSLATSTDTQYF. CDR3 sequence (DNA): TGTGCCAGCAGCGACCTCACGGGGAGTTTGGCAACTAGCACAGATACGCAGTATTTT.